What follows are 17 T cell receptor beta chains derived from one specimen sequenced in a study of blood T cell repertoires in COVID-19. Measured with immunoSEQ multiplex PCR; TCRdb has only the in-frame clones, and not every one. There are some 400,000 clones in the sample; about 90% occur only once, and 1% to 1.5% lies in the top ten. The sample taken for sequencing was PBMCs or T cells enriched from blood (not recorded which). These receptors originate from a man between 25 and 39 years old who had recovered from COVID-19.

The chain is built from TRBV4-1 and TRBJ2-5; weak D call: TRBD2 (6 bases). Germline V gives CDR1 MGHRA, CDR2 YSYEKL. The CDR3 covers 17 residues. Trimming left V 5 bases short and J 1 base short, with 20 bases between. DNA of the CDR3: TGCGCCAGCAGCTACAGTTTCCCGGAGGGCAGCCAAGAGACCCAGTACTTC. This codes for CASSYSFPEGSQETQYF.

The genes are TRBV11-2 and TRBJ1-3, with no clear D. Germline lookup yields CDR1 SGHAT and CDR2 FQNNGV. The ends were cut back, 5 bases at V and 7 bases at J, with 21 bases in the middle. This CDR3 is built from 16 residues. The DNA of the CDR3 is TGTGCCAGCAGCCGGGAAGGCCTACAAGGATTCAACACCATATATTTT. Its translation: CASSREGLQGFNTIYF.

The chain has TRBV4-1 and TRBJ1-1; D not resolved. The CDR3 runs 15 residues. V was cut by 1 base and J by 0 bases, with 9 bases left in between. Germline V lookup: CDR1 MGHRA, CDR2 YSYEKL. The DNA of the CDR3 is TGCGCCAGCAGCCAAGGGCGGGGTCTGAACACTGAAGCTTTCTTT. Translating gives CASSQGRGLNTEAFF.

This rearrangement joins TRBV19 to TRBJ1-1; TRBD1 matches 8 bases. The germline V gene encodes CDR1 LNHDA and CDR2 SQIVND (reference sequence). The CDR3 is made up of 16 amino acids. The trim removed 6 bases at V and 0 bases at J, leaving 9 bases unmatched. The CDR3 spells CASRIRTGFMNTEAFF. The CDR3 DNA reads TGTGCCAGTAGAATAAGGACAGGGTTCATGAACACTGAAGCTTTCTTT.

The CDR3 spells CAISQYGQGGTEAFF. In DNA, the CDR3 is TGTGCCATCAGCCAATATGGACAGGGGGGTACTGAAGCTTTCTTT. The chain couples TRBV10-3 to TRBJ1-1, with 10 bases lining up with TRBD1. The V gene end was trimmed by 6 bases and the J gene end by 5 bases; junction bases not matched to a gene: 9. Germline values: CDR1 ENHRY, CDR2 SYGVKD. This CDR3 has 15 residues.

This clone was observed once. This chain links TRBV3-1 (or the pseudogene TRBV3-2) with TRBJ2-7, with 12 bases lining up with TRBD2. The CDR3 totals 14 residues. The junction had 6 bases not matched to a gene; V was cut back by 7 bases and J by 5 bases. Looked up from germline, CDR1 is LGHDT and CDR2 is YNNKEL (reference sequence). CDR3 protein: CASTPSGGAHEQYF. In DNA form, the CDR3 reads TGTGCCAGCACCCCTAGCGGGGGGGCCCACGAGCAGTACTTC.

The genes are TRBV19 and TRBJ2-1; TRBD1 matches at 11 bases. The J segment lost 7 bases and the V segment lost 7 bases, leaving 6 bases of the junction unmatched. CDR3 length: 14 residues. The germline CDR1 and CDR2 sequences are LNHDA and SQIVND (reference sequence). CDR3 sequence: CASIGQGARNEQFF. The CDR3 DNA is TGTGCCAGTATTGGACAGGGGGCGCGAAATGAGCAGTTCTTC.

The chain recombines TRBV2 with TRBJ1-1; 9 bases fit TRBD1. With V trimmed by 6 bases and J by 4 bases, 6 bases remained unmatched. CDR1 and CDR2 from the germline V gene are SNHLY and FYNNEI. The CDR3 runs to 14 residues. In DNA, the CDR3 is TGTGCCAGCAGCGTCGGGACAGGGCTCACTGAAGCTTTCTTT. This codes for CASSVGTGLTEAFF.

The chain joins TRBV18 to TRBJ1-6; D possibly corresponds to TRBD1 (6 bases). CDR3 size: 18 residues. Germline V gene data show CDR1 as KGHSH and CDR2 as LQKENI. The V end was cut by 3 bases, the J end by 0 bases, with 15 bases between. This CDR3 is CASSPAGGASSYNSPLHF. The CDR3 DNA reads TGTGCCAGCTCACCGGCGGGGGGGGCCAGCTCCTATAATTCACCCCTCCACTTT.

The chain carries TRBV5-4 and TRBJ2-5, with TRBD1 matching 8 bases. Germline assignment: CDR1 SGHNT and CDR2 YYREEE (reference sequence). This CDR3 is built from 15 residues. Losses at the gene ends were 4 bases for V and 5 bases for J; bases not matched to a gene: 10. CDR3 protein: CASSTPTGVMETQYF. The CDR3 DNA reads as TGTGCCAGCAGCACCCCGACAGGGGTGATGGAGACCCAGTACTTC.

The chain has TRBV6-5 and TRBJ1-2; 10 bases fit TRBD1. CDR1 MNHEY and CDR2 SVGAGI come from the germline V gene. Losses at the gene ends were 2 bases for V and 4 bases for J; bases not matched to a gene: 4. This CDR3 is built from 15 residues. CDR3 amino acids: CASSYRTGGFYGYTF. CDR3 bases: TGTGCCAGCAGTTACCGGACAGGGGGGTTCTATGGCTACACCTTC.

The rearrangement links TRBV29-1 to TRBJ1-1; TRBD1 might be the D (5 bases). The ends were cut back, 6 bases at V and 2 bases at J, with 16 bases in the middle. Germline CDR1 reads SQVTM; CDR2 reads ANQGSEA. The length of the CDR3 is 14 residues. The CDR3 DNA sequence: TGCAGCGTCCGGGGGACGGGGGGAAACACTGAAGCTTTCTTT. Its protein is CSVRGTGGNTEAFF.

Regarding this clone: This CDR3 is also generated by other DNA sequences in the sample. The V call is TRBV30, the J call TRBJ2-3; TRBD1 aligns across 8 bases. The CDR3 totals 13 residues. V dropped 0 bases and J dropped 4; count of bases not matched to a gene: 0. From germline, CDR1 is GTSNPN and CDR2 SVGIG (reference sequence). The CDR3 sequence: CAWSVQGADTQYF. CDR3 bases: TGTGCCTGGAGTGTACAGGGGGCAGATACGCAGTATTTT.

The gene calls are TRBV5-1 and TRBJ1-1, with D maybe TRBD1 (6 bases). V lost 4 bases and J 4 bases, leaving 17 bases between the germline ends. The CDR3 spans 15 residues. In germline, CDR1 is SGHRS, CDR2 YFSETQ. CDR3: CASSPTGGAGTEAFF. The CDR3 bases are TGCGCCAGCAGCCCGACGGGGGGGGCAGGCACTGAAGCTTTCTTT.

The chain employs TRBV11-2 and TRBJ2-6; maybe TRBD1 (5 bases). Germline CDR1 reads SGHAT; CDR2 reads FQNNGV. Trimming stripped 5 bases from V and 1 base from J, with 9 bases between. There are 15 residues in the CDR3. The CDR3 loop reads CASSPGPSGANVLTF. CDR3 coding DNA: TGTGCCAGCAGCCCAGGGCCTTCTGGGGCCAACGTCCTGACTTTC.

The chain links TRBV7-3 to TRBJ2-3; D gene uncertain. CDR3 length: 13 residues. The V end was cut by 5 bases, the J end by 1 base, with 7 bases between. Germline V gene sequence: CDR1 SGHTA, CDR2 FQGTGA. CDR3 amino acids: CASSPSGTDTQYF. For the CDR3, the DNA is TGTGCCAGCAGCCCCAGTGGCACAGATACGCAGTATTTT.

The chain has TRBV5-8 and TRBJ1-2; D uncertain. The CDR3 extends over 12 amino acids. Germline V gene data show CDR1 as SGHTS and CDR2 as YDEGEE. The V end was cut by 6 bases, the J end by 6 bases, with 12 bases between. The DNA of the CDR3 is TGTGCCAGCAACCTTTGGGAGCATGGCTACACCTTC. Encoded protein: CASNLWEHGYTF.